This TCR beta chain was sequenced in a study of identifying expanded T cells in peripheral blood. CDR3 length equals 13 residues. The V end was cut by 10 bases, the J end by 8 bases, with 20 bases between. Germline CDR1 LNHDA, CDR2 SQIVND (reference sequence). About this clone itself: Its antigen is as yet unknown.

The protocol was immunoSEQ multiplex PCR, while the TCRdb copy is restricted to in-frame clones and leaves out a portion. The table has roughly 78,000 clones, roughly nine tenths seen once. Findings of the study overall: Approximately 2-week clone count variance significantly increased as total template count grew. Differentially abundant clones: 1 to 1.5 between replicates, around 17 at around 14 days, around 19 at four.

The sequence was obtained from a person aged 18-70 years in good health. Sequences were obtained from blood. V usage is TRBV19 and J usage is TRBJ1-1; D possibly corresponds to TRBD1 (5 bases). This chain's CDR3 is CATTRDPGREAFF. The CDR3 region has the DNA TGTGCCACCACCAGGGACCCAGGGCGCGAAGCTTTCTTT.